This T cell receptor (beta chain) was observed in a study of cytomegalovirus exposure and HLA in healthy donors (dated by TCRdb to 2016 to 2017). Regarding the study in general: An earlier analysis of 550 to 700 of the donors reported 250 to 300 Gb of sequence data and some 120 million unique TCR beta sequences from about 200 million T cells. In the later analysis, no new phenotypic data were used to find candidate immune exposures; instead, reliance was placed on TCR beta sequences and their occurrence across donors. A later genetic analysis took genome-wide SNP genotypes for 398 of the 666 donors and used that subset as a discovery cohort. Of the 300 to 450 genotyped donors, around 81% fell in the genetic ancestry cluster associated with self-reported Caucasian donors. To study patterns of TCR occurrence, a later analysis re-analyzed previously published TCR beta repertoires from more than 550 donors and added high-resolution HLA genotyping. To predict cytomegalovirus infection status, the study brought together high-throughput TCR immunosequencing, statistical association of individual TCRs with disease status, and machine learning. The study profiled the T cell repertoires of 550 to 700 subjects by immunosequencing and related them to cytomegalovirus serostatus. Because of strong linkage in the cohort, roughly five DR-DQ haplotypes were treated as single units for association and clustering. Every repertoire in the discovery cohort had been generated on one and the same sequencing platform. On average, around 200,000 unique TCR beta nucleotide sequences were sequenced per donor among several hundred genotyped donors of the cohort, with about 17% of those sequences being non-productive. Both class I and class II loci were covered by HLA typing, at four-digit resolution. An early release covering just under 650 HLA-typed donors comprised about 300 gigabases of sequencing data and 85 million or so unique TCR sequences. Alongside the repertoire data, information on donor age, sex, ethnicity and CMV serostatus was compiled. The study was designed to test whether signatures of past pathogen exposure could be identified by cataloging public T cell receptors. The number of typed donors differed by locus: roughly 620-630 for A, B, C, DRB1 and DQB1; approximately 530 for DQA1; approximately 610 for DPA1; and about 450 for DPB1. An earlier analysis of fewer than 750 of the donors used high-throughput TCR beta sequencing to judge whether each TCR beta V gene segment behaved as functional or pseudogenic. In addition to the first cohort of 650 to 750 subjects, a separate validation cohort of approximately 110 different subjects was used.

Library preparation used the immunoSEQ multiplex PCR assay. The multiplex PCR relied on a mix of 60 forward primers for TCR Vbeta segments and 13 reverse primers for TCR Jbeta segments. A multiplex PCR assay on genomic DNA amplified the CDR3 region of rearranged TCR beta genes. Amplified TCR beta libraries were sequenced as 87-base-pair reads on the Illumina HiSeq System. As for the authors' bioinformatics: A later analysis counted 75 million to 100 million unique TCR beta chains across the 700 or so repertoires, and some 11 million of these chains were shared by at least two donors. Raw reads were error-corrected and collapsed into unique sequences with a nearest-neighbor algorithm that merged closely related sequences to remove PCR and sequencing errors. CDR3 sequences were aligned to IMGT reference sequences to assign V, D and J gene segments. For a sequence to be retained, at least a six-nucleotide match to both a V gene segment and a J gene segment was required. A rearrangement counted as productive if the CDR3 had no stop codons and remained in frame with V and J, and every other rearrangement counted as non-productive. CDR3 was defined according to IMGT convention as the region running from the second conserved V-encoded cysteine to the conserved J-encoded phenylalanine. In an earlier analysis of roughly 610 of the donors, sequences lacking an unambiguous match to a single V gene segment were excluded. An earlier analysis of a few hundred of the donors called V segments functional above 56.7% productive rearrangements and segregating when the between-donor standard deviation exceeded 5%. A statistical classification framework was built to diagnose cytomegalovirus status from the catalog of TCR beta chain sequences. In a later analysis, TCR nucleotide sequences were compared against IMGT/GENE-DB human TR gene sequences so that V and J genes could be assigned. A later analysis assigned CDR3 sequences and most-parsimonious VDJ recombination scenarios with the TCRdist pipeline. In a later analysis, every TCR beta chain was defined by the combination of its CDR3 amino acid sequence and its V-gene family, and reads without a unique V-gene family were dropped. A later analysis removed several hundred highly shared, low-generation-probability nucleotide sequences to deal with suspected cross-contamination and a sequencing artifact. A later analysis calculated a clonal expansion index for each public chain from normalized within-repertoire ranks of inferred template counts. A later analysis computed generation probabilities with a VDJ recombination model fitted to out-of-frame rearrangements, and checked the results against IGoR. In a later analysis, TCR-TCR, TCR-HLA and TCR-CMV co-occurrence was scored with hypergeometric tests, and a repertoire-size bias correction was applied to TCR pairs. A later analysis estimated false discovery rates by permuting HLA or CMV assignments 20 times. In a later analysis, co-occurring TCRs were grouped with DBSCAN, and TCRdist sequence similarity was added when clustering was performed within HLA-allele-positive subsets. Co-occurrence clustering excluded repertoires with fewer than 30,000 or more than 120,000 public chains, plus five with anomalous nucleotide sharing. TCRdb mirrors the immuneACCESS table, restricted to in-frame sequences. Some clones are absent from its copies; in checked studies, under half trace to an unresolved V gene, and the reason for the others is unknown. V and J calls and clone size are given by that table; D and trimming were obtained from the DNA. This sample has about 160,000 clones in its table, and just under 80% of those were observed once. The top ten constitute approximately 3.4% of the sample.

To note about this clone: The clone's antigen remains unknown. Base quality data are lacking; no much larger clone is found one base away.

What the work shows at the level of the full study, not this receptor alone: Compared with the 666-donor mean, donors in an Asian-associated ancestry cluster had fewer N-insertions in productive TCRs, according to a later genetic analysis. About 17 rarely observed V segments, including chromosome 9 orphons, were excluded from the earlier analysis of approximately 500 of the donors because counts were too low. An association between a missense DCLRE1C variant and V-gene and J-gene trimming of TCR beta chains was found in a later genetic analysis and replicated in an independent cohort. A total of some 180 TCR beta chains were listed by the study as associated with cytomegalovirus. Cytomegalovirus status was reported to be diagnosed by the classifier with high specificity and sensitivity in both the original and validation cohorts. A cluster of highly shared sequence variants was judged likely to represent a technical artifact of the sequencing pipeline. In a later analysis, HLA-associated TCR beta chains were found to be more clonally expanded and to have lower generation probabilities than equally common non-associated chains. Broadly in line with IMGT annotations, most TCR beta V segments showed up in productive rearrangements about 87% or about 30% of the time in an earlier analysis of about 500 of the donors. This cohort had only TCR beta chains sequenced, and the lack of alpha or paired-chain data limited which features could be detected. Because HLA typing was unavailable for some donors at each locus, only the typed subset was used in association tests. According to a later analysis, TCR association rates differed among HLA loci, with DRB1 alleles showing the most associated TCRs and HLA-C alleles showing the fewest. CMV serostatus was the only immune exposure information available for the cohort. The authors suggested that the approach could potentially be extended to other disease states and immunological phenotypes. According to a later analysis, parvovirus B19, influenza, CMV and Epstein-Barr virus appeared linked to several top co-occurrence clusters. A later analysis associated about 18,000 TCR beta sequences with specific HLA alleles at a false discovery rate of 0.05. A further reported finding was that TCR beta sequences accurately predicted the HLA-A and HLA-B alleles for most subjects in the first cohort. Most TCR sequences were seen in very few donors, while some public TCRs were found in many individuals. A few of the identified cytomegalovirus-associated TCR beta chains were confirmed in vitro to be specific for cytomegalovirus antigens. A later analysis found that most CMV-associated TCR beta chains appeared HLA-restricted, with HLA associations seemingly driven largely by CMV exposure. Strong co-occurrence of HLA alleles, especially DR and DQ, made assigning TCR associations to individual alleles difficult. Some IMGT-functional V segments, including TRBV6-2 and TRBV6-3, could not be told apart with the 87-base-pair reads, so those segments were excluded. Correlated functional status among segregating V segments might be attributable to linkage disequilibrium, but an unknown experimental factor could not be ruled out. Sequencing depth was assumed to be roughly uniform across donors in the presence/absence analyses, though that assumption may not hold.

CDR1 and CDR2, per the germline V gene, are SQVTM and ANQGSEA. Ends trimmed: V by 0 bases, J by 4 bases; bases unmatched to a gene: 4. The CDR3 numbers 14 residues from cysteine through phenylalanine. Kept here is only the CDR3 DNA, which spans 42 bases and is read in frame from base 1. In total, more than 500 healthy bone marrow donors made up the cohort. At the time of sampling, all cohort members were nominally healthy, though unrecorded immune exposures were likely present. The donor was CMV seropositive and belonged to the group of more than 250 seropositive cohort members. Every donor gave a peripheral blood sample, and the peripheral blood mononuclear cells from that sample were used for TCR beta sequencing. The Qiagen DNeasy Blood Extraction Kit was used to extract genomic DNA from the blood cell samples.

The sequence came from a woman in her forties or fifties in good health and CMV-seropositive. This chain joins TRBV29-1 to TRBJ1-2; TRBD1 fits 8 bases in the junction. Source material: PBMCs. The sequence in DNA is TGCAGCGTTGAAGAGCGACAGGGGTCCTATGGCTACACCTTC. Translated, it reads CSVEERQGSYGYTF.